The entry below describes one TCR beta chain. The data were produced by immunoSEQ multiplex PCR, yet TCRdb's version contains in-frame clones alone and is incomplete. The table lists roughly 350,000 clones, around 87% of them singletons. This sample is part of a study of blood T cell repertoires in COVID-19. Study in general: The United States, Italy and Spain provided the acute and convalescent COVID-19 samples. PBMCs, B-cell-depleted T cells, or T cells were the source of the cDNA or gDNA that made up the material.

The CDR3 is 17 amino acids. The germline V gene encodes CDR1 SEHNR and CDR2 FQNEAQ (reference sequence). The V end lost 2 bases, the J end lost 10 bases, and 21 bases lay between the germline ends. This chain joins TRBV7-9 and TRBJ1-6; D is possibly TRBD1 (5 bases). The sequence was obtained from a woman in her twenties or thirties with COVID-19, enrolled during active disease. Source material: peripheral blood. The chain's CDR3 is CASSLFQPGWGGSPLHF. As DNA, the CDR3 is TGTGCCAGCAGCTTATTCCAACCGGGTTGGGGGGGATCACCCCTCCACTTT.